This T cell receptor beta chain was observed in a study of OX40 agonist ivuxolimab in advanced cancers. Study overall: Melanoma, hepatocellular carcinoma, head and neck or renal cell cancer occurred in dose-escalation patients. People who had prior anti-PD-1, anti-PD-L1 or anti-CTLA-4 therapy could take part, and roughly 44% had some.

Sequencing used immunoSEQ multiplex PCR; TCRdb keeps in-frame clones, though not all of them. The table lists approximately 90,000 clones, over 75% of them singletons, with 3.5% to 4% in the top ten. Comment on this clone: At one end the junction does not follow the germline gene, possibly because of a read error.

The V gene's germline CDR1 is ENHRY and CDR2 SYGVKD. CDR3 length: 12 residues. The sequencing used CD4+ or CD8+ T cells sorted from blood, collected in a trial of the OX40 agonist ivuxolimab. The chain has TRBV10-3 and TRBJ2-6; D is perhaps TRBD1 (5 bases). The receptor was derived from an adult with an advanced solid tumor such as melanoma, head and neck, liver or kidney cancer. The CDR3 spells CAVRDGANVLTF. The CDR3 DNA is TGTGCCGTCAGGGATGGGGCCAACGTCCTGACTTTC.